These T cell receptor beta chains were read from a single sample in a study of post-analysis software for immune sequencing data. TCRdb called the PCR reads again in MiXCR, with one record for every CDR3 protein. The sample records around 770,000 distinct CDR3 sequences, 40% to 55% being singletons. Sequenced sample: blood. The receptors here all came from a girl aged 10 to 17 with multiple sclerosis. The CDR3 runs from the conserved cysteine through the conserved F or W. A D gene is named only where the DNA matches it firmly. Clone size is given for some rows only: seen once, a few or many times, or a class if the clone is expanded.

v_call,d_call,cdr3_length,clone_size,j_call,cdr3_aa,cdr3_nt
TRBV9,NA,15,few,TRBJ1-5,CASSVGPGDNQPQHF,TGTGCCAGCAGCGTAGGGCCAGGGGACAATCAGCCCCAGCATTTT
TRBV27,NA,12,few,TRBJ2-1,CASAGSYNEQFF,TGTGCCAGCGCGGGGTCCTACAATGAGCAGTTCTTC
TRBV28,NA,16,NA,TRBJ1-5,CASSENLAGSNQPQHF,TGTGCCAGCAGCGAAAACCTGGCGGGGAGCAATCAGCCCCAGCATTTT
TRBV7-2,TRBD1,16,NA,TRBJ2-1,CASAQTGTGSWNEQFF,TGTGCCAGCGCCCAGACTGGGACAGGGTCGTGGAATGAGCAGTTCTTC
TRBV3-1,NA,14,NA,TRBJ1-1,CASSQERARTEAFF,TGTGCCAGCAGCCAAGAGAGGGCGCGGACTGAAGCTTTCTTT
TRBV19,TRBD2,14,few,TRBJ2-5,CASSSRGSEETQYF,TGTGCCAGTAGTAGTCGCGGGAGCGAAGAGACCCAGTACTTC
TRBV3-1,NA,15,NA,TRBJ1-2,CASNQIKDGTYGYTF,TGTGCCAGCAACCAGATAAAGGACGGTACCTATGGCTACACCTTC
TRBV29-1,TRBD1,15,few,TRBJ2-1,CSVDGYGQALNEQFF,TGCAGCGTTGATGGGTACGGACAGGCCCTCAATGAGCAGTTCTTC
TRBV6-2/TRBV6-3,NA,15,NA,TRBJ2-3,CASSPAERVADTQYF,TGTGCCAGCAGCCCGGCGGAGAGGGTGGCAGATACGCAGTATTTT
TRBV29-1,NA,11,NA,TRBJ2-1,CSVVNQETQFF,TGCAGCGTTGTAAACCAAGAGACCCAGTTCTTC
TRBV29-1,TRBD1,12,NA,TRBJ2-5,CSVRDRKETQYF,TGCAGCGTGAGGGACAGGAAAGAGACCCAGTACTTC
TRBV29-1,NA,13,NA,TRBJ2-3,CSVTGRRTDTQYF,TGCAGCGTTACAGGGCGTCGCACAGATACGCAGTATTTT